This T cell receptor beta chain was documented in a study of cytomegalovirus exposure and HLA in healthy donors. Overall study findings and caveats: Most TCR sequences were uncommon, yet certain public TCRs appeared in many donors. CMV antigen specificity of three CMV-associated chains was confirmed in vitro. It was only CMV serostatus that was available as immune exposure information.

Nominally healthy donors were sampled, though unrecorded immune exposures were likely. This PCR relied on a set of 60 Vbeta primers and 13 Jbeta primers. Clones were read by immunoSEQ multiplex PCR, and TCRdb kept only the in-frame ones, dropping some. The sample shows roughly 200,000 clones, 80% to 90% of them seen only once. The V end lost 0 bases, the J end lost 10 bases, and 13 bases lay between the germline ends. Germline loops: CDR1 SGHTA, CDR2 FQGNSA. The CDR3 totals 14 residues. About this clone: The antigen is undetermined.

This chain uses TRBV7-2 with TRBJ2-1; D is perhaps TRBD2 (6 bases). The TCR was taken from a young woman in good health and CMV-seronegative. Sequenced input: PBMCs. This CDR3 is CASSLAGGPQEQFF. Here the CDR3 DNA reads TGTGCCAGCAGCTTAGCGGGGGGTCCACAGGAGCAGTTCTTC.